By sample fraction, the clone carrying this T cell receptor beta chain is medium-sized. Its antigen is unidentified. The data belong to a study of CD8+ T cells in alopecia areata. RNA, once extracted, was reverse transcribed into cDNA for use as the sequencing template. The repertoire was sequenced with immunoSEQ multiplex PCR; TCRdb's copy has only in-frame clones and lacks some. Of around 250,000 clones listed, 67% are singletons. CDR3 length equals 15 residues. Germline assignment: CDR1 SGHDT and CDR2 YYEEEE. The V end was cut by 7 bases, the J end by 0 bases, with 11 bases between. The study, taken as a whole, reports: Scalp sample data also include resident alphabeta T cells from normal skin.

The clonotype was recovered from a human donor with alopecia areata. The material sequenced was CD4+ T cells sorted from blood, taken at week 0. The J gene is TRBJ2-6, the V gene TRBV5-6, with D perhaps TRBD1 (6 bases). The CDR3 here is CASVTGISGANVLTF. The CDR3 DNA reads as TGTGCCAGCGTCACAGGGATCTCTGGGGCCAACGTCCTGACTTTC. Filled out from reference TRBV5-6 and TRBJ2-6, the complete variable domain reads DAGVTQSPTHLIKTRGQQVTLRCSPKSGHDTVSWYQQALGQGPQFIFQYYEEEERQRGNFPDRFSGHQFPNYSSELNVNALLLGDSALYLCASVTGISGANVLTFGAGSRLTVL.